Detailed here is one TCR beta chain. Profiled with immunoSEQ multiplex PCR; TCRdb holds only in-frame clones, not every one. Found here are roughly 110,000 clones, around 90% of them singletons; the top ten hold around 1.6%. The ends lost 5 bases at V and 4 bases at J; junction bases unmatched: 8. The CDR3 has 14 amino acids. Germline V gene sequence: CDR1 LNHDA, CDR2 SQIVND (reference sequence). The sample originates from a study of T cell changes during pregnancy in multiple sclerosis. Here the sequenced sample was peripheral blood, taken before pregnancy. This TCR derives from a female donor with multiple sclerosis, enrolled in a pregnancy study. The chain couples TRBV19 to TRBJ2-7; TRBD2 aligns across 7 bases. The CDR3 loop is CASSPAGVWYEQYF. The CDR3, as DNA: TGTGCCAGTAGTCCGGCGGGGGTTTGGTACGAGCAGTACTTC.